These 20 T cell receptor beta chains were all obtained from the same sample, sequenced in a study of T cell responses to AZD1222 COVID-19 vaccine. Sequencing used immunoSEQ multiplex PCR; TCRdb keeps in-frame clones, though not all of them. The repertoire holds 95,000 to 150,000 clones, with around 85% as singletons. Sequenced material: peripheral blood, taken on day 0 of AZD1222 vaccination. The receptors come from an adult in good health.

V is TRBV7-9 and J is TRBJ2-1, with D tentatively TRBD2 (6 bases). Trimming cost V 6 bases and J 0 bases, with 12 bases left between them. Looked up from germline, CDR1 is SEHNR and CDR2 is FQNEAQ (reference sequence). The CDR3 sequence is 15 residues long. The CDR3 protein is CASREGYSSYNEQFF. CDR3 sequence (DNA): TGTGCCAGCAGGGAGGGGTATAGCTCCTACAATGAGCAGTTCTTC.

The sample holds a few counts of this clone. This CDR3 is CASSPQITYNEQFF. DNA of the CDR3: TGTGCCAGCAGCCCCCAAATTACCTACAATGAGCAGTTCTTC. The rearrangement uses TRBV5-4 and TRBJ2-1; no reliable D call. This CDR3 contains 14 residues. V was trimmed by 4 bases and J by 2 bases, leaving 10 bases between them. Germline V lookup: CDR1 SGHNT, CDR2 YYREEE (reference sequence). The full variable domain, rest sourced from reference TRBV5-4 and TRBJ2-1, is ETGVTQSPTHLIKTRGQQVTLRCSSQSGHNTVSWYQQALGQGPQFIFQYYREEENGRGNFPPRFSGLQFPNYSSELNVNALELDDSALYLCASSPQITYNEQFFGPGTRLTVL.

The chain has TRBV3-1 (or the pseudogene TRBV3-2) and TRBJ1-6; D is possibly TRBD1 (5 bases). CDR1 is LGHDT, CDR2 YNNKEL, per germline (reference sequence). CDR3 size: 14 residues. Trimming took off 1 base at V and 6 bases at J, with 7 bases between the two ends. CDR3 DNA: TGTGCCAGCAGCCAAGGACAGTTTAATTCACCCCTCCACTTT. Amino acid sequence: CASSQGQFNSPLHF.

This chain uses TRBV12-3 or TRBV12-4 with TRBJ1-2; D unresolved. This CDR3 has 12 amino acids. V was trimmed by 3 bases and J by 7 bases, leaving 9 bases between them. As DNA, the CDR3 is TGTGCCAGCAGTTTCCCCGGATCTGGCTACACCTTC. Amino acids: CASSFPGSGYTF.

The chain has TRBV25-1 and TRBJ2-1; perhaps D is TRBD1 or TRBD2 (6 bases each). Trimming took off 10 bases at V and 4 bases at J, with 17 bases between the two ends. The CDR3 is 14 residues long. Germline V gene data show CDR1 as MGHDK and CDR2 as SYGVNS. CDR3 amino acids: CATNKGGQYNEQFF. In DNA, the CDR3 is TGTGCCACAAACAAGGGGGGTCAATACAATGAGCAGTTCTTC.

This chain connects TRBV24-1 to TRBJ2-5; 7 positions match TRBD1. The CDR3 totals 14 residues. CDR1 is KGHDR and CDR2 is SFDVKD in the germline V gene. The junction had 9 bases not matched to a gene; V was cut back by 7 bases and J by 5 bases. The CDR3 DNA follows: TGTGCCACCAGCCTAGGGGGCGAGTGGGAGACCCAGTACTTC. This gives the protein CATSLGGEWETQYF.

This chain uses TRBV7-9 with TRBJ2-5; TRBD2 aligns across 7 bases. Germline V gene lookup returns CDR1 SEHNR and CDR2 FQNEAQ (reference sequence). The CDR3 is made up of 14 amino acids. Losses at the gene ends were 7 bases for V and 4 bases for J; bases not matched to a gene: 9. The CDR3 nucleotides read TGTGCCAGCACCTCCGGGGGAGGGTTAGAGACCCAGTACTTC. It yields the protein CASTSGGGLETQYF.

The V and J genes are TRBV25-1 and TRBJ1-2; 7 nucleotides align to TRBD1. The germline CDR1 and CDR2 sequences are MGHDK and SYGVNS. Losses at the gene ends were 0 bases for V and 10 bases for J; bases not matched to a gene: 11. The CDR3 is 15 residues long. CDR3 residues: CASSEYPSGTEVYTF. The DNA for the CDR3 is TGTGCCAGCAGTGAATACCCCTCCGGGACAGAGGTCTACACCTTC.

CDR3 coding DNA: TGTGCCAGCATAAAGACAGGTTTCTCTGGAAACACCATATATTTT. This codes for CASIKTGFSGNTIYF. This sequence joins TRBV6-5 and TRBJ1-3; possible D gene TRBD1, 6 bases. V lost 7 bases and J 0 bases, leaving 13 bases between the germline ends. The CDR3 is 15 residues long. Germline-derived CDR1 and CDR2 are MNHEY and SVGAGI.

The gene calls are TRBV11-2 and TRBJ2-1, with 7 bases that match TRBD2. The CDR3 has 15 amino acids. V lost 5 bases to trimming and J lost 5 bases; unmatched junction nucleotides: 9. Per the germline V gene, CDR1 is SGHAT and CDR2 is FQNNGV. The CDR3 loop reads CASSRLGSGDNEQFF. CDR3 DNA: TGTGCCAGCAGCCGCTTGGGAAGCGGGGACAATGAGCAGTTCTTC.

The CDR3 DNA sequence: TGCGCCAGCAGCGACTCCCTGGGATCTGAAGCTTTCTTT. Its protein is CASSDSLGSEAFF. This chain connects TRBV5-1 to TRBJ1-1; no firm D call. The CDR3 covers 13 residues. CDR1 and CDR2 (germline): SGHRS, YFSETQ. The germline V and J ends were trimmed by 4 bases and 6 bases, with 13 bases remaining between them.

The chain has TRBV5-4 and TRBJ2-3; D is ambiguous. Germline V gene sequence: CDR1 SGHNT, CDR2 YYREEE (reference sequence). The CDR3 covers 12 residues. V lost 2 bases and J lost 3, with 4 bases in between. The DNA of the CDR3 is TGTGCCAGCAGCTTTATAACAGATACGCAGTATTTT. Residues: CASSFITDTQYF.

The chain joins TRBV12-3 or TRBV12-4 to TRBJ2-3; D uncertain. This CDR3 region has 13 residues. The V gene lost 1 base and the J gene lost 2 bases, with 4 bases spanning the gap. CDR3 in DNA: TGTGCCAGCAGTTTAGAGTTCACAGATACGCAGTATTTT. It specifies CASSLEFTDTQYF.

V gene TRBV5-5 combines with J gene TRBJ1-1; 8 bases are a match to TRBD1. J was trimmed by 5 bases and V by 4 bases; bases with no gene match: 7. Germline assignment: CDR1 SGHKS and CDR2 YYEKEE (reference sequence). The CDR3 covers 14 residues. The CDR3, as DNA: TGTGCCAGCAGCACACGGACAGGGCGAACTGAAGCTTTCTTT. Translation: CASSTRTGRTEAFF.

The chain is built from TRBV18 and TRBJ1-6; 7 bases align to TRBD1. Germline V gives CDR1 KGHSH, CDR2 LQKENI. The CDR3 has 14 amino acids. V was clipped by 4 bases and J by 7 bases; unmatched bases: 4. CDR3 in DNA: TGTGCCAGCTCACTGGACAGGCCAAATTCACCCCTCCACTTT. Protein: CASSLDRPNSPLHF.

The table lists this clone with a count of one. The J gene is TRBJ2-7, the V gene TRBV1. TRBV1 is an annotated pseudogene. The CDR3 consists of 12 residues. The CDR3 protein is CTSSYHGYEQYF. CDR3 bases: TGCACCAGCAGCTACCATGGCTACGAGCAGTACTTC.

The genes are TRBV28 and TRBJ1-2; D gene ambiguous. The germline gives CDR1 MDHEN, CDR2 SYDVKM. This CDR3 is built from 12 residues. The CDR3 DNA is TGTGCTACAAGACCCCCCCTATGGGGCTACACCTTC. This sequence encodes CATRPPLWGYTF.

The CDR3 spells CASSPLGSNQPQHF. CDR3 nucleotide sequence: TGTGCCAGCAGCCCTCTAGGGAGCAATCAGCCCCAGCATTTT. This chain links TRBV6-2 or TRBV6-3 with TRBJ1-5; D remains ambiguous. Germline CDR1 reads MNHEY; CDR2 reads SVGEGT. Deletions cut 6 bases from V and 1 base from J, with 10 bases between. There are 14 residues in the CDR3.

V usage is TRBV12-3 or TRBV12-4 and J usage is TRBJ1-1; the D gene is possibly TRBD1 (6 bases). V was shortened by 5 bases and J by 4 bases, with 11 bases between the two germline ends. The length of the CDR3 is 13 residues. CDR3 sequence: CASSPPRGTEAFF. CDR3 nucleotide sequence: TGTGCCAGCAGTCCGCCCAGGGGCACTGAAGCTTTCTTT.

The chain joins TRBV15 to TRBJ1-2; D is unresolved. CDR1 LNHNV and CDR2 YYDKDF come from the germline V gene (reference sequence). Trimming removed 2 bases at V and 7 bases at J, with 17 bases between. The CDR3 has 15 residues. Here the CDR3 reads CATSRTDRAETGYTF. The CDR3 DNA reads TGTGCCACCAGCAGAACTGATAGGGCCGAGACTGGCTACACCTTC.